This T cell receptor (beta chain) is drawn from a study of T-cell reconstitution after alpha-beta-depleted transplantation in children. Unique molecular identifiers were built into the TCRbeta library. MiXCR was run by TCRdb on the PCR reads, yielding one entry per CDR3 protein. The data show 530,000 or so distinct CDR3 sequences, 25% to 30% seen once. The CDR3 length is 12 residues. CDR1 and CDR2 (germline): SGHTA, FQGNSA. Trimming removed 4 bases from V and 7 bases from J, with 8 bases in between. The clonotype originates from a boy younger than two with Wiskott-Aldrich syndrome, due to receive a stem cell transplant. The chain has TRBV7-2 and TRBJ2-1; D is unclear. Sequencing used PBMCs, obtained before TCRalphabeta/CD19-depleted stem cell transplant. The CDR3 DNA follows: TGTGCCAGCAGCTCCTGGGGAAATGAGCAGTTCTTC. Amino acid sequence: CASSSWGNEQFF.